This T cell receptor (beta chain) appears in the sequencing data of a study of blood T cell repertoires in COVID-19 (TCRdb year 2020). For the wider study: Collaborator samples came from the United States, Italy and Spain and covered acute and convalescent phases of COVID-19. The material from the prospective study consisted of cDNA or gDNA derived from T cells, B-cell-depleted T cells, or PBMCs. Deeply sampled blood TCRbeta repertoires from subjects exposed to, actively infected with, or recovered from COVID-19 were included in the dataset. The repertoires were released in a freely available public database intended as a resource for research on the immune response to SARS-CoV-2. The samples were drawn from the first 160 participants of the ongoing ImmuneRACE study and from over a thousand subjects provided by 6 global collaborators. Nearly every sample came with metadata listing a de-identified subject ID, COVID-19 status, age in years and sex. Where HLA class I and class II types were available, the types were taken from metadata supplied by the sample provider, not from assay-based typing. General findings and caveats noted by the study authors: The quantity of clinical and demographic metadata differed by source and by participant and was supplied without curation.

Of note for this clone: The specificity of this receptor is unknown. The input lacks base qualities; no much larger clone sits a single base away.

The immunoSEQ Assay, a bias-controlled multiplex PCR, was used to amplify TCRbeta CDR3 regions from genomic DNA. Per the source publication's procedure: Nucleated cell counts per sample were estimated from amplification of reference gene primers within the assay. Sequence reads were collapsed and filtered to measure the absolute abundance of every unique TCRbeta CDR3 rearrangement. For each sample, productive Simpson clonality was calculated by taking the square root of Simpson's diversity index across productive rearrangements. TCRdb obtained this table from immuneACCESS and retained in-frame rearrangements with V and J assigned. These tables miss some clones; where compared with another copy, unresolved V genes account for less than half of the shortfall, and the remainder is unexplained. V and J calls and clone size are those listed in that table; D and trimming were worked out from the DNA. The sample contains fewer than 250,000 clones, about 90% of them found a single time. The top ten hold 14% to 15% of the sample.

Deletion took 6 bases off V and 2 bases off J, with a span of 17 bases between the germline ends. The germline V gene provides CDR1 SNHLY and CDR2 FYNNEI. Measured from the cysteine to the phenylalanine, the CDR3 is 15 residues long. Kept here is only the CDR3 DNA, which spans 45 bases and is read in frame from base 1. Participants in the prospective study were aged about 18 to 89 years, lived in some 24 United States geographic areas, and enrolled through a virtual design. In the prospective study, cohorts were assigned on the basis of participant-reported clinical history obtained from a screening survey and a study questionnaire. Each participant in the prospective study had whole blood, serum and a nasopharyngeal or oropharyngeal swab collected by mobile phlebotomists. Over an approximately two-month period, participants in the prospective study had the option of providing additional blood draws and questionnaires. Prospective study blood samples were shipped either frozen or at room temperature before DNA extraction.

The sequenced sample consisted of PBMCs or T cells enriched from blood (not recorded which). The receptor was derived from a woman between 45 and 60 years old with acute COVID-19. Recombination linked TRBV2 to TRBJ2-7, and the D gene may be TRBD2, 6 bases matching. The nucleotide sequence reads as follows: TGTGCCAGCAGCGGGCGGGGCAGACTGACCTACGAGCAGTACTTC. The resulting protein is CASSGRGRLTYEQYF.